Each of the 8 T cell receptor beta chains below was sequenced from the same sample in a study of T cells in pancreatic ductal adenocarcinoma. Surgery without prior neoadjuvant therapy was the treatment of the selected pancreatic ductal adenocarcinoma patients. The repertoire was sequenced with immunoSEQ multiplex PCR; TCRdb's copy has only in-frame clones and lacks some. The sample yields about 12,000 clones, around 86% seen once. The specimen was PBMCs. These receptors all come from a human donor with pancreatic ductal adenocarcinoma.

The chain links TRBV6-4 to TRBJ2-3, with D maybe TRBD2 (6 bases). The CDR3 covers 14 residues. CDR1 MRHNA and CDR2 SNTAGT come from the germline V gene. Trimming shortened V by 4 bases and J by 0 bases, and 8 bases separated the two germline ends. CDR3 sequence reads: CASSAGDSTDTQYF. The CDR3 bases are TGTGCCAGCAGTGCGGGGGACAGCACAGATACGCAGTATTTT.

CDR3 DNA sequence: TGTGCCAGCAGCCCGGATGCCTACACCGGGGAGCTGTTTTTT. Its protein is CASSPDAYTGELFF. The rearrangement uses TRBV7-2 and TRBJ2-2; D unclear. CDR3 length: 14 residues. The V gene's germline CDR1 is SGHTA and CDR2 FQGNSA. V was clipped by 5 bases and J by 3 bases, with 10 bases between them.

This sequence joins TRBV11-3 and TRBJ2-5; possible D gene TRBD2, 6 bases. In germline, CDR1 is SGHNT, CDR2 YENEEA. CDR3 length: 13 residues. V lost 2 bases and J lost 5, with 9 bases in between. The CDR3 loop reads CASSLSGAETQYF. The CDR3 bases are TGTGCCAGCAGCTTATCGGGAGCGGAGACCCAGTACTTC.

The chain combines TRBV27 with TRBJ1-5, with a possible D match to TRBD1 (5 bases). The CDR3 sequence is 21 residues long. The germline V gene has CDR1 MNHEY and CDR2 SMNVEV (reference sequence). Trimming stripped 0 bases from V and 1 base from J, with 25 bases between. CDR3 nucleotides: TGTGCCAGCAGTTTATCGGGTCATCCAGGGAATCGTTTTTTGAGCAATCAGCCCCAGCATTTT. Translated: CASSLSGHPGNRFLSNQPQHF.

The chain joins TRBV18 to TRBJ2-3; maybe TRBD2 (6 bases). Trimming stripped 5 bases from V and 5 bases from J, with 14 bases between. Looked up from germline, CDR1 is KGHSH and CDR2 is LQKENI. CDR3 length: 14 amino acids. CDR3 protein: CASSSSGYLDTQYF. CDR3 coding DNA: TGTGCCAGCTCATCAAGCGGGTACTTAGATACGCAGTATTTT.

V and J are TRBV18 and TRBJ2-2; D is ambiguous. Per germline, CDR1 KGHSH and CDR2 LQKENI. This CDR3 has 17 residues. The ends were cut back, 0 bases at V and 5 bases at J, with 16 bases in the middle. The CDR3 DNA is TGTGCCAGCTCACCACCATCGACCGAACTCGATACCGGGGAGCTGTTTTTT. This sequence encodes CASSPPSTELDTGELFF.

This clone showed up just once. The V call is TRBV7-6, the J call TRBJ2-2, with no clear D. Trimming took off 5 bases at V and 4 bases at J, with 2 bases between the two ends. The CDR3 runs to 11 residues. Germline CDR1 is SGHVS and CDR2 is FNYEAQ. The CDR3 here is CASSTTGELFF. CDR3 DNA: TGTGCCAGCAGCACCACCGGGGAGCTGTTTTTT.

The gene calls are TRBV10-3 and TRBJ1-5; a possible D gene is TRBD1 (6 bases). Germline CDR1 ENHRY, CDR2 SYGVKD. The CDR3 loop spans 18 amino acids. Deletions cut 6 bases from V and 0 bases from J, with 21 bases between. CDR3 in amino acids: CAIRFTGTVGNSNQPQHF. CDR3 coding DNA: TGTGCCATCAGATTTACAGGGACGGTGGGAAATAGCAATCAGCCCCAGCATTTT.